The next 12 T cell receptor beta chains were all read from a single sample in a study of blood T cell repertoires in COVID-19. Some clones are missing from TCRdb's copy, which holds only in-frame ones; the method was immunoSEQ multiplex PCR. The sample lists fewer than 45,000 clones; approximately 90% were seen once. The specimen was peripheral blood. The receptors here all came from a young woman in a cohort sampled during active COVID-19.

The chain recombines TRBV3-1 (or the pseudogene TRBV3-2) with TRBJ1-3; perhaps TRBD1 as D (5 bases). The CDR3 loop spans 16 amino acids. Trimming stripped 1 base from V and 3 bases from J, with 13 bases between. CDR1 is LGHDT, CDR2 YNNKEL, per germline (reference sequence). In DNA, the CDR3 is TGTGCCAGCAGCCAAGGGGGGAGGCGGCTTGGAAACACCATATATTTT. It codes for CASSQGGRRLGNTIYF.

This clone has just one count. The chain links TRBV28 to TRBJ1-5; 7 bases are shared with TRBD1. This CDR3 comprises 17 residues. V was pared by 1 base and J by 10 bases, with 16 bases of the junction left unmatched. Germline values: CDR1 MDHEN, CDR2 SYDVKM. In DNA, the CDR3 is TGTGCCAGCAGTTTATCCGGACAGGTAGGGGGTAGCGGACCCCAGCATTTT. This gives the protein CASSLSGQVGGSGPQHF.

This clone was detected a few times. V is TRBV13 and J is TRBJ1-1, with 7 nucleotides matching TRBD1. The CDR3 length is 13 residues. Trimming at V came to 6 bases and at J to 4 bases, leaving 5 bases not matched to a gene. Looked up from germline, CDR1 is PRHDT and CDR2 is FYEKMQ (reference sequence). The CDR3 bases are TGTGCCAGCAGTACCGACAGGGTCACTGAAGCTTTCTTT. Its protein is CASSTDRVTEAFF.

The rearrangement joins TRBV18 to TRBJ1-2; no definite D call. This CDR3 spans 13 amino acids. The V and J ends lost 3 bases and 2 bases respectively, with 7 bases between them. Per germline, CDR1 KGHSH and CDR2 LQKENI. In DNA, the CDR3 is TGTGCCAGCTCACCTGCACTGAACTATGGCTACACCTTC. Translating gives CASSPALNYGYTF.

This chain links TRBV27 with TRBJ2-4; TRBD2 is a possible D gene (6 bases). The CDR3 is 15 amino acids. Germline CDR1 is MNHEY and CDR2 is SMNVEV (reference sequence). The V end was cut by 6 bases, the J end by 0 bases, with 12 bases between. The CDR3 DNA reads TGTGCCAGCAGCCTGTCGGGACTAGCCAAAAACATTCAGTACTTC. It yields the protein CASSLSGLAKNIQYF.

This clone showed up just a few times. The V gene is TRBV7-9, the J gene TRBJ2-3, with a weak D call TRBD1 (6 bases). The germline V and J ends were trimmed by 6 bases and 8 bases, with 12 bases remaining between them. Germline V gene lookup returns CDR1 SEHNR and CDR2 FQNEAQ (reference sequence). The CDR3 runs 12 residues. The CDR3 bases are TGTGCCAGCAGTACACAGGGCCCTACGCAGTATTTT. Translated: CASSTQGPTQYF.

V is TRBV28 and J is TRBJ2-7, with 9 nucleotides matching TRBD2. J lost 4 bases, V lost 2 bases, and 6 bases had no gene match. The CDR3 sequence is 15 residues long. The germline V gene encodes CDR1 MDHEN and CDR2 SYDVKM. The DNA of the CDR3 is TGTGCCAGCAGTTTACGGGCTAGCGGGATGTACGAGCAGTACTTC. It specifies CASSLRASGMYEQYF.

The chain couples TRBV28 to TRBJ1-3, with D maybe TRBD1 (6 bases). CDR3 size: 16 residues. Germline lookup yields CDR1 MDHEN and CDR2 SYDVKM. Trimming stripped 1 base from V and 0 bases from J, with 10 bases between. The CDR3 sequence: CASSLSGHNSGNTIYF. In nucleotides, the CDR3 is TGTGCCAGCAGTTTATCGGGACACAACTCTGGAAACACCATATATTTT.

CDR3 amino acids: CASSEPPSGSGGPQFF. The CDR3 DNA follows: TGTGCCAGCAGTGAACCCCCTAGCGGGAGTGGGGGGCCCCAGTTCTTC. The rearrangement joins TRBV6-1 to TRBJ2-1; 10 bases map to TRBD2. CDR1 is MNHNS and CDR2 is SASEGT in the germline V gene. The CDR3 sequence is 16 residues long. V lost 2 bases and J lost 13; bases outside the gene matches: 14.

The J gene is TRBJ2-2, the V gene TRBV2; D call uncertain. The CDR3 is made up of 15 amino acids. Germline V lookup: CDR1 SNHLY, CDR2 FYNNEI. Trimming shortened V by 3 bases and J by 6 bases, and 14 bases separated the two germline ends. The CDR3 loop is CASSESNYRPGELFF. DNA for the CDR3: TGTGCCAGCAGTGAGAGCAACTACCGACCCGGGGAGCTGTTTTTT. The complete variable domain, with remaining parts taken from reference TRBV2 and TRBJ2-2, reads EPEVTQTPSHQVTQMGQEVILRCVPISNHLYFYWYRQILGQKVEFLVSFYNNEISEKSEIFDDQFSVERPDGSNFTLKIRSTKLEDSAMYFCASSESNYRPGELFFGEGSRLTVL.

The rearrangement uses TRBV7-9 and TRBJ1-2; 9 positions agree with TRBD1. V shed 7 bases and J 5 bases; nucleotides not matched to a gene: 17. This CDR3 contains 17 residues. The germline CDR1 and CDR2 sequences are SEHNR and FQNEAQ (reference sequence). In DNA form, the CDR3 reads TGTGCCAGCACCGACTCTCCCACTGGGACAGGGATTTATGGCTACACCTTC. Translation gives CASTDSPTGTGIYGYTF.

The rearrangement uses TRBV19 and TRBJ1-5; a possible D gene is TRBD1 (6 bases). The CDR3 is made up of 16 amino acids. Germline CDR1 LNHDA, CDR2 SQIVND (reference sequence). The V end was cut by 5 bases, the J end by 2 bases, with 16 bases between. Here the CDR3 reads CASSPRGGVGNQPQHF. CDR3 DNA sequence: TGTGCCAGTAGTCCTCGAGGGGGGGTTGGCAATCAGCCCCAGCATTTT.